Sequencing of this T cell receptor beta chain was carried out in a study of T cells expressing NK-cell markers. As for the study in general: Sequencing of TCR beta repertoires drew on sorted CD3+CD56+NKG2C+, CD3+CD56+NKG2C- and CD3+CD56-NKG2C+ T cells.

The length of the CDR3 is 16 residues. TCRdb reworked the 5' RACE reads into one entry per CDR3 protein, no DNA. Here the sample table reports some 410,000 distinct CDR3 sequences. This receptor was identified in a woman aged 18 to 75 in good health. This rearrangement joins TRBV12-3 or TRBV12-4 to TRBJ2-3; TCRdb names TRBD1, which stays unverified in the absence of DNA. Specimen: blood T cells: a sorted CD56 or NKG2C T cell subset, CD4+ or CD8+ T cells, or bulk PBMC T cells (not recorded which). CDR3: CASSLSGGRGTDTQYF.